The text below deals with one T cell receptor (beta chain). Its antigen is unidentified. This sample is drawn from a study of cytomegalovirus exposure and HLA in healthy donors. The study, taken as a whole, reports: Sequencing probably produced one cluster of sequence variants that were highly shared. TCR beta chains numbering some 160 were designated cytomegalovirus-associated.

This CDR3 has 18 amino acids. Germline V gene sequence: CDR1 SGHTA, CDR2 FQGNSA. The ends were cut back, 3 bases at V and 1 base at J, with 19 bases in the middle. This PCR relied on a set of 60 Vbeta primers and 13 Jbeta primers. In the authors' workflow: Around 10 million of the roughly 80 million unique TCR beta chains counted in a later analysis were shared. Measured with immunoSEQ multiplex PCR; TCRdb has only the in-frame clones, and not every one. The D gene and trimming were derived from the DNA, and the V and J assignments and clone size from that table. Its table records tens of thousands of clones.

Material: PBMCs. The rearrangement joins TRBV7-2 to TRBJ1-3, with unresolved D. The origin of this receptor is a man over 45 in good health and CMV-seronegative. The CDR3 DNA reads TGTGCCAGCAGCTTCCTTCGAGGTTCGGGAAGGTCTGGAAACACCATATATTTT. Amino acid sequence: CASSFLRGSGRSGNTIYF.